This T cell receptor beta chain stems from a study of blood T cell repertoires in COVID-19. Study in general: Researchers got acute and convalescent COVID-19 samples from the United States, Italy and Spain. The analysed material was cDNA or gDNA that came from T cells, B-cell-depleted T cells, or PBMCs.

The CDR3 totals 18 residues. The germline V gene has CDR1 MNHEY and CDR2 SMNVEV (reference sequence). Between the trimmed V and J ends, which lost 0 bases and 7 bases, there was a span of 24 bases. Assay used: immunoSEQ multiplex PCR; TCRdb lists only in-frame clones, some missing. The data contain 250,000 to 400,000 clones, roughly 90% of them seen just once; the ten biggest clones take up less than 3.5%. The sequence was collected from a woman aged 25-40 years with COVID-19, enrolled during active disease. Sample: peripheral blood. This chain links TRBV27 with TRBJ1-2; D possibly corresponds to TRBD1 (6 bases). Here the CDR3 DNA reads TGTGCCAGCAGTTTATCGGGGGTTACAGGGCCTAAAAGGAGTGGCTACACCTTC. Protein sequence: CASSLSGVTGPKRSGYTF.